Each of the 20 T cell receptor beta chains below was sequenced from the same sample in a study of Graves' ophthalmopathy and Graves' hyperthyroidism. RNA transcripts were the template, and TCR beta CDR3 regions were amplified from them. Investigators did first-round RT-PCR with HTBI primers, then second-round multiplex PCR. TCRdb reprocessed the multiplex PCR reads with MiXCR, giving one entry per CDR3 protein. The table shows about 210,000 distinct CDR3 sequences, with under 30% occurring only once. Sequenced material: peripheral blood. The receptors derive from a man aged 50 or older with Graves' ophthalmopathy.

This clonotype showed up just a few times. The J gene is TRBJ2-5, the V gene TRBV6-2 or TRBV6-3; D is ambiguous. This CDR3 has 14 residues. Trimming removed 2 bases at V and 0 bases at J, with 7 bases between. Per the germline V gene, CDR1 is MNHEY and CDR2 is SVGEGT. CDR3 sequence reads: CASSYDKYQETQYF. The CDR3 region has the DNA TGTGCCAGCAGTTACGATAAGTACCAAGAGACCCAGTACTTC.

The rearrangement joins TRBV12-3 or TRBV12-4 to TRBJ2-7; TRBD2 agrees at 11 bases. The CDR3 consists of 14 residues. Trimming removed 6 bases from V and 4 bases from J; junction bases left unmatched: 5. The CDR3 protein is CASRTSGKTYEQYF. For the CDR3, the DNA is TGTGCCAGCAGGACTAGCGGGAAGACTTACGAGCAGTACTTC.

At least ten counts were recorded for this clonotype. This rearrangement joins TRBV29-1 to TRBJ2-5, with 12 bases lining up with TRBD2. This CDR3 comprises 19 residues. Germline V gene sequence: CDR1 SQVTM, CDR2 ANQGSEA. The junction had 15 bases not matched to a gene; V was cut back by 3 bases and J by 1 base. The CDR3 spells CSVEGSTSGRGSVQETQYF. CDR3 DNA sequence: TGCAGCGTTGAGGGGTCGACTAGCGGGAGAGGCTCGGTCCAAGAGACCCAGTACTTC.

Ten or more counts support this clonotype. This sequence joins TRBV12-3 or TRBV12-4 and TRBJ2-7; 7 bases agree with TRBD2. The CDR3 extends over 14 amino acids. V was pared by 6 bases and J by 5 bases, with 10 bases of the junction left unmatched. The CDR3 nucleotides read TGTGCCAGCAGCTTGGGGGGGAGTTTCGACGAGCAGTACTTC. It codes for CASSLGGSFDEQYF.

This clonotype was seen many times. The chain joins TRBV7-2 to TRBJ2-7, with D possibly being TRBD1 or TRBD2 (5 bases each). Germline V gene sequence: CDR1 SGHTA, CDR2 FQGNSA. V lost 5 bases, J lost 3 bases, and 14 bases lay in between. CDR3 length: 14 amino acids. The CDR3 DNA reads as TGTGCCAGCAGCCCCGGGGCGCAGGGCTACGAGCAGTACTTC. Amino acid sequence: CASSPGAQGYEQYF.

This clonotype was observed at least ten times. The V call is TRBV7-9, the J call TRBJ1-1, with TRBD1 as a possible D gene (6 bases). Germline CDR1 reads SEHNR; CDR2 reads FQNEAQ (reference sequence). The V end was cut by 4 bases, the J end by 1 base, with 10 bases between. The CDR3 is made up of 14 amino acids. CDR3 nucleotides: TGTGCCAGCAGCTGGGACACACCGAACACTGAAGCTTTCTTT. This translates into CASSWDTPNTEAFF. Full variable domain (missing parts from reference TRBV7-9 and TRBJ1-1): DTGVSQNPRHKITKRGQNVTFRCDPISEHNRLYWYRQTLGQGPEFLTYFQNEAQLEKSRLLSDRFSAERPKGSFSTLEIQRTEQGDSAMYLCASSWDTPNTEAFFGQGTRLTVV.

Many counts were recorded for this clonotype. This chain links TRBV7-3 with TRBJ2-2, with 7 bases aligning to TRBD1. Per the germline V gene, CDR1 is SGHTA and CDR2 is FQGTGA. The CDR3 is 15 residues long. The V segment lost 5 bases and the J segment 1 base; nucleotides outside the gene matches: 4. DNA of the CDR3: TGTGCCAGCAGCCCGGACAGGCTGAACACCGGGGAGCTGTTTTTT. Its protein is CASSPDRLNTGELFF.

In its sample, this clonotype was seen many times. The V and J genes are TRBV6-2 or TRBV6-3 and TRBJ2-7, with TRBD2 matching over 8 bases. Trimming at V came to 8 bases and at J to 2 bases, leaving 5 bases not matched to a gene. The CDR3 is 13 residues long. Germline CDR1 is MNHEY and CDR2 is SVGEGT. The CDR3 region is CASQRGGPYEQYF. As DNA, the CDR3 is TGTGCCAGCCAACGGGGGGGCCCCTACGAGCAGTACTTC.

This clonotype was seen ten or more times. A read error may account for a junction end that differs from germline. This sequence joins TRBV12-3 or TRBV12-4 and TRBJ2-5, with D perhaps being TRBD1 or TRBD2 (5 bases each). CDR3 length equals 12 residues. In nucleotides, the CDR3 is TGTGCCAGCAGTTTAGGCCCCCGAACGGGGCACTTC. Translated: CASSLGPRTGHF.

This clonotype was seen a handful of times. The chain joins TRBV6-5 to TRBJ1-1; D unresolved. Germline CDR1 reads MNHEY; CDR2 reads SVGAGI. With 4 bases removed from V and 0 bases from J, the gap between germline ends came to 9 bases. The CDR3 totals 14 residues. CDR3 coding DNA: TGTGCCAGCAGTTCCATCAGCATGAACACTGAAGCTTTCTTT. Translating it yields CASSSISMNTEAFF.

This clonotype was detected many times. The rearrangement joins TRBV19 to TRBJ2-7; TRBD1 aligns across 9 bases. The trim removed 2 bases at V and 6 bases at J, leaving 14 bases unmatched. This CDR3 region has 17 residues. CDR1 is LNHDA and CDR2 is SQIVND in the germline V gene (reference sequence). This chain's CDR3 is CASSIRSWGTGTREQYF. CDR3 DNA sequence: TGTGCCAGTAGTATACGTTCTTGGGGGACAGGGACGCGCGAGCAGTACTTC.

This clonotype was found many times. The rearrangement uses TRBV6-1 and TRBJ2-7, with 9 bases matching TRBD1. V was clipped by 7 bases and J by 5 bases; unmatched bases: 9. The CDR3 extends over 14 amino acids. Germline-derived CDR1 and CDR2 are MNHNS and SASEGT. The CDR3 region has the DNA TGTGCCAGCACTAGGACAGGGGATCGGGACGAGCAGTACTTC. Protein product: CASTRTGDRDEQYF.

The rearrangement uses TRBV6-1 and TRBJ1-2; possible D gene TRBD1, 5 bases. The V gene lost 8 bases and the J gene lost 8 bases, with 12 bases spanning the gap. CDR1 MNHNS and CDR2 SASEGT come from the germline V gene. The CDR3 is 11 residues long. The CDR3 spells CASAGQGGYTF. For the CDR3, the DNA is TGTGCCAGCGCAGGACAAGGAGGCTACACCTTC.

The V and J genes are TRBV11-1 and TRBJ1-2; D unresolved. V shed 3 bases and J shed 2 bases, with 4 bases lying between them. This CDR3 has 12 residues. Germline V gene sequence: CDR1 SGHAT, CDR2 FQDESV (reference sequence). The CDR3 protein is CASSFRNYGYTF. In DNA form, the CDR3 reads TGTGCCAGCAGCTTCCGGAACTATGGCTACACCTTC.

This clonotype was detected many times. The chain uses TRBV7-9 and TRBJ1-2, with D perhaps matching TRBD1 (6 bases). The CDR3 loop spans 15 amino acids. V was cut by 3 bases and J by 8 bases, with 19 bases left in between. CDR1 is SEHNR, CDR2 FQNEAQ, per germline (reference sequence). The CDR3 bases are TGTGCCAGCAGCTTGGTTGTCAGGGGTTCGTACGGCTACACCTTC. It specifies CASSLVVRGSYGYTF.

This clonotype was picked up many times. The V and J genes are TRBV19 and TRBJ1-2; the D gene is possibly TRBD1 (6 bases). The CDR3 has 12 amino acids. V lost 7 bases and J 5 bases, leaving 11 bases between the germline ends. Germline V CDR1 and CDR2: LNHDA, SQIVND (reference sequence). DNA of the CDR3: TGTGCCAGTAATACAGGGTCTTATGGCTACACCTTC. Translating gives CASNTGSYGYTF.

The chain links TRBV12-3 or TRBV12-4 to TRBJ2-7; 7 bases are shared with TRBD1. The CDR3 covers 15 residues. The ends lost 6 bases at V and 0 bases at J; junction bases unmatched: 8. For the CDR3, the DNA is TGTGCCAGCAGGTACCGGGACAGCGGCTCCTACGAGCAGTACTTC. This translates into CASRYRDSGSYEQYF.

This clonotype came up many times. This rearrangement joins TRBV10-1 to TRBJ2-6; D is possibly TRBD1 or TRBD2 (5 bases each). Germline V CDR1 and CDR2: WNHNN, SYGVQD (reference sequence). V was shortened by 4 bases and J by 1 base, with 5 bases between the two germline ends. The length of the CDR3 is 14 residues. The CDR3 nucleotides read TGCGCCAGCAGTGGGGGGTCTGGGGCCAACGTCCTGACTTTC. Protein sequence: CASSGGSGANVLTF.

This chain connects TRBV6-1 to TRBJ2-5, with D tentatively TRBD2 (7 bases). The germline gives CDR1 MNHNS, CDR2 SASEGT. V lost 5 bases to trimming and J lost 5 bases, with 15 bases between them. The CDR3 runs 14 residues. The CDR3 sequence is CASSSGARGETQYF. Written as DNA, the CDR3 is TGTGCCAGCAGTAGCGGGGCGAGGGGGGAGACCCAGTACTTC.

Ten or more counts support this clonotype. This chain links TRBV6-2 or TRBV6-3 with TRBJ2-5; no clear D gene. Trimming removed 7 bases at V and 6 bases at J, with 15 bases between. The CDR3 loop spans 13 amino acids. Germline V gene data show CDR1 as MNHEY and CDR2 as SVGEGT. The CDR3 DNA reads as TGTGCCAGCAAGTACGGAAGTCAACAGACCCAGTACTTC. Translated: CASKYGSQQTQYF.